This TCR beta chain appears in the sequencing data of a study of identical twins. Study observations and caveats: While abundant cord blood beta clonotypes carried fewer insertions, memory repertoires showed no such pattern.

Every one of the donors was a healthy Caucasian. Unique molecular identifiers were present on the cDNA, which also gained a universal primer site by template switching. TCRdb re-called the 5' RACE reads with MiXCR, one entry per CDR3 protein. This table has 1.5 million to 2 million distinct CDR3 sequences, about 31% appearing once. This clonotype was detected only a few times. Its cognate antigen is unknown. This CDR3 contains 13 residues. From germline, CDR1 is SGHRS and CDR2 YFSETQ. The V gene lost 2 bases and the J gene lost 7 bases, with 10 bases spanning the gap. The receptor was isolated from a newborn girl in good health. Sequencing input: cord blood. The chain recombines TRBV5-1 with TRBJ2-1, with a weak D call TRBD2 (5 bases). The CDR3 nucleotides are TGCGCCAGCAGCTTTCTCGAGGGTAATGAGCAGTTCTTC. This encodes CASSFLEGNEQFF.